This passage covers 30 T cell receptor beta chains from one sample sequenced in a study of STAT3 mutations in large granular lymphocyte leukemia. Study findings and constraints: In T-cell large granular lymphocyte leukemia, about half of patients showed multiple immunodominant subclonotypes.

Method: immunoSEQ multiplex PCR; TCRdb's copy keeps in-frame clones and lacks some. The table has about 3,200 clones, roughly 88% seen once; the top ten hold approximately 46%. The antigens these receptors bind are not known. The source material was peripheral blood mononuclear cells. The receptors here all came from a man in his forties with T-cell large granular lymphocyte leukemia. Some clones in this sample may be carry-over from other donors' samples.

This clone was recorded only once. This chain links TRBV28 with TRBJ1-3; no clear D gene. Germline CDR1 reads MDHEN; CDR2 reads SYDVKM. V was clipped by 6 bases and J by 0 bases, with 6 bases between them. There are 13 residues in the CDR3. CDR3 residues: CASSPPSGNTIYF. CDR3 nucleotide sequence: TGTGCCAGCAGCCCCCCCTCTGGAAACACCATATATTTT.

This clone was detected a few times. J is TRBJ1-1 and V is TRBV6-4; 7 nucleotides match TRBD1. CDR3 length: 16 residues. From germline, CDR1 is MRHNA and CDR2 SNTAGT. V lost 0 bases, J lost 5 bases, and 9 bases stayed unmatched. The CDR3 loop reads CASSDSTGPFQTEAFF. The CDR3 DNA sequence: TGTGCCAGCAGTGACTCGACAGGGCCCTTCCAGACTGAAGCTTTCTTT.

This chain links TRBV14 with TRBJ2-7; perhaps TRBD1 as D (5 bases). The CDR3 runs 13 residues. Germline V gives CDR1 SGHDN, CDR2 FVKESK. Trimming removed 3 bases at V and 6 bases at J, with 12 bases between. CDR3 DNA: TGTGCCAGCAGCCACCTTCAGGGCTCCGAGCAGTACTTC. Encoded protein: CASSHLQGSEQYF.

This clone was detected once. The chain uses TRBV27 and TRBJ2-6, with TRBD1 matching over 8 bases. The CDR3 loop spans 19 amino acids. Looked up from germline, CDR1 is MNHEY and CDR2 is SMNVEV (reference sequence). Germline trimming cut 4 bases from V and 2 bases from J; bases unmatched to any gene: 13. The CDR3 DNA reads TGTGCCAGCAGTTCCCGATCCGGGACAGGTGAAACTGGGGCCAACGTCCTGACTTTC. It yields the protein CASSSRSGTGETGANVLTF.

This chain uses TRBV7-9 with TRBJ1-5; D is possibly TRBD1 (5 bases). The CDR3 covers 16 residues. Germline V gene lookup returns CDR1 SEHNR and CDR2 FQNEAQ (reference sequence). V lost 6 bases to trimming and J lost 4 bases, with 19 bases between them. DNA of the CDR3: TGTGCCAGCAGTCCATCCCAGGGCGCAGGTAATCAGCCCCAGCATTTT. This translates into CASSPSQGAGNQPQHF. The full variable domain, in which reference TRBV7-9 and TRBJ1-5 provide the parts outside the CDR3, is DTGVSQNPRHKITKRGQNVTFRCDPISEHNRLYWYRQTLGQGPEFLTYFQNEAQLEKSRLLSDRFSAERPKGSFSTLEIQRTEQGDSAMYLCASSPSQGAGNQPQHFGDGTRLSIL.

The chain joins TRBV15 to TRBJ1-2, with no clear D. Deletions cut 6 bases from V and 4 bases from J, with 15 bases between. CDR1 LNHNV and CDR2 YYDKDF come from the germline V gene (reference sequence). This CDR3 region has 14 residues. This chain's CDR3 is CATRPNSGLYGYTF. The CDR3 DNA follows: TGTGCCACCAGGCCAAACAGCGGACTCTATGGCTACACCTTC.

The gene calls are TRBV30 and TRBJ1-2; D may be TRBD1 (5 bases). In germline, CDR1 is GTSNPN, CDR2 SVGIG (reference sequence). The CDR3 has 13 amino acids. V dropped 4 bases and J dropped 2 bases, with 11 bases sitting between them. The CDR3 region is CAWTRGLNYGYTF. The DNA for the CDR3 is TGTGCCTGGACGAGGGGACTGAACTATGGCTACACCTTC.

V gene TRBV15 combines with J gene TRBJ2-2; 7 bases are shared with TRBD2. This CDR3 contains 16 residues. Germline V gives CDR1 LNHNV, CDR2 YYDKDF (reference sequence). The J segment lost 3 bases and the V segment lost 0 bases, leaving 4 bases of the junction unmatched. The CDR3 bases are TGTGCCACCAGCAGAGATCGCGGGGGTGACACCGGGGAGCTGTTTTTT. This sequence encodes CATSRDRGGDTGELFF.

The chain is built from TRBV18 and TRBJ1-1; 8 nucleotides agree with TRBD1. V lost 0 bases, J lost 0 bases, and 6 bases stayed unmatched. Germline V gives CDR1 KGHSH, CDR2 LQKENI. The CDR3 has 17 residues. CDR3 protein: CASSPPGQGAMNTEAFF. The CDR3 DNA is TGTGCCAGCTCACCACCTGGACAGGGCGCAATGAACACTGAAGCTTTCTTT.

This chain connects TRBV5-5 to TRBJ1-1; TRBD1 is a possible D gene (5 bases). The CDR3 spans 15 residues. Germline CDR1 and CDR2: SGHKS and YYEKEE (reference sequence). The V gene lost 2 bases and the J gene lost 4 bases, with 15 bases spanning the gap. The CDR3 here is CASSFRGRGGTEAFF. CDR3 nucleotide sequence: TGTGCCAGCAGCTTCCGTGGTCGGGGGGGCACTGAAGCTTTCTTT.

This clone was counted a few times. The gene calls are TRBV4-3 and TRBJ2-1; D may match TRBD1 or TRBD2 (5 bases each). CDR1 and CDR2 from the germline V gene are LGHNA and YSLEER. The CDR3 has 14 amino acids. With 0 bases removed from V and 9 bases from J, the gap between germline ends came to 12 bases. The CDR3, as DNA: TGCGCCAGCAGCCAAGATTCATGGGGGACTGAGCAGTTCTTC. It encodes CASSQDSWGTEQFF.

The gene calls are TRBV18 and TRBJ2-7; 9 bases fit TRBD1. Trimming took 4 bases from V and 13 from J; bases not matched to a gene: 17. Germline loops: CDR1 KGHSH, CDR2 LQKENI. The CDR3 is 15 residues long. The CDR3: CASSLGSGTGSSPYF. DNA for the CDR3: TGTGCCAGCTCACTGGGCTCCGGGACAGGGTCGTCACCTTACTTC.

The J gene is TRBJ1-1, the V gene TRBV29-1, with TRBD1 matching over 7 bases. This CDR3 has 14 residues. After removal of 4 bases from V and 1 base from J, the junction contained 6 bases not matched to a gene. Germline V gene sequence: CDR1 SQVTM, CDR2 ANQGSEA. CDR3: CSVGEGGSNTEAFF. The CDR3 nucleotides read TGCAGCGTTGGTGAAGGGGGCTCGAACACTGAAGCTTTCTTT.

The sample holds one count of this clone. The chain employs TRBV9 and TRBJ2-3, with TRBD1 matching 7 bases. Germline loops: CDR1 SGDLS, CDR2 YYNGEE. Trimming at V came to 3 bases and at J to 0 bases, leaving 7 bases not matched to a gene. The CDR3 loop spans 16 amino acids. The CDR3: CASSEDRESSTDTQYF. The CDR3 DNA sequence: TGTGCCAGCAGCGAAGACAGGGAATCTAGCACAGATACGCAGTATTTT. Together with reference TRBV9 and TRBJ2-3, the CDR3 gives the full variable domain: DSGVTQTPKHLITATGQRVTLRCSPRSGDLSVYWYQQSLDQGLQFLIQYYNGEERAKGNILERFSAQQFPDLHSELNLSSLELGDSALYFCASSEDRESSTDTQYFGPGTRLTVL.

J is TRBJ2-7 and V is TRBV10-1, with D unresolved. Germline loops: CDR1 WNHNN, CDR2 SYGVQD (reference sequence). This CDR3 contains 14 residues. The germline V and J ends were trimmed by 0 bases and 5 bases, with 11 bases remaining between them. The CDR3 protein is CASSESGKGHEQYF. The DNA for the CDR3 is TGCGCCAGCAGTGAGTCGGGCAAGGGCCACGAGCAGTACTTC.

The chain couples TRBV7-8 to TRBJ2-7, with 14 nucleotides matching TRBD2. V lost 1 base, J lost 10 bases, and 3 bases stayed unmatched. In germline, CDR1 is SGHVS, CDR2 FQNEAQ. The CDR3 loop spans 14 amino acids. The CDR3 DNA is TGTGCCAGCAGCTTAGAGGGACTAGCGGGGGCCCAGTACTTC. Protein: CASSLEGLAGAQYF.

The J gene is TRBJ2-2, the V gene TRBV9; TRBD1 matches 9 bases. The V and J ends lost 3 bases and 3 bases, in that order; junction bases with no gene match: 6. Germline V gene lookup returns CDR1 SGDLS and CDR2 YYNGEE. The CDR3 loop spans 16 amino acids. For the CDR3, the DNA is TGTGCCAGCAGCGAGGGGGACAGGGACCACACCGGGGAGCTGTTTTTT. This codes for CASSEGDRDHTGELFF.

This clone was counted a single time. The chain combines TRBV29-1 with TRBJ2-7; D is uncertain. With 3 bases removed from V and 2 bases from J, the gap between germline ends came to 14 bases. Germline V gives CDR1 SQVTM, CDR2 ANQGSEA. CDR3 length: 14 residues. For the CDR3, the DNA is TGCAGCGTTGATTGGGGATCTAACACCTACGAGCAGTACTTC. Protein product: CSVDWGSNTYEQYF.

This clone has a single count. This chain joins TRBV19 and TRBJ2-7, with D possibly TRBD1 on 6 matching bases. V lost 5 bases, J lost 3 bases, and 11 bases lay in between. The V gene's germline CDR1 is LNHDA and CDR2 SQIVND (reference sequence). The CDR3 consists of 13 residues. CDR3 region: CASSQGGYYEQYF. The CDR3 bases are TGTGCCAGTAGTCAAGGGGGTTACTACGAGCAGTACTTC.

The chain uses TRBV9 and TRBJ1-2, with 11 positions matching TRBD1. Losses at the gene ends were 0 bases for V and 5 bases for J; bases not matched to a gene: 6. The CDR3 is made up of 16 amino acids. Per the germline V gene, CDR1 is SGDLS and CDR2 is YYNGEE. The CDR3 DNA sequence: TGTGCCAGCAGCGTAGAGGACAGGGGGCTGGGTTATGGCTACACCTTC. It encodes CASSVEDRGLGYGYTF.

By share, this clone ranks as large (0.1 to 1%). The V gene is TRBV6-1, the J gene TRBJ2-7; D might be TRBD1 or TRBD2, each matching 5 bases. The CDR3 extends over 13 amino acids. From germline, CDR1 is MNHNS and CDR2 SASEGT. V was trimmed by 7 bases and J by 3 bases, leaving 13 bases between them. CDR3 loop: CASTPGRLYEQYF. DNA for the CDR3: TGTGCCAGCACCCCGGGACGGCTCTACGAGCAGTACTTC.

The CDR3 DNA reads as TGCGCCAGCAGCCCGGGGAGGTGGGGCGAGGCTGAAGCTTTCTTT. This sequence encodes CASSPGRWGEAEAFF. V and J are TRBV5-1 and TRBJ1-1; TRBD1 is a possible D gene (5 bases). The CDR3 is 15 amino acids. Trimming cost V 4 bases and J 6 bases, with 19 bases left between them. Germline assignment: CDR1 SGHRS and CDR2 YFSETQ.

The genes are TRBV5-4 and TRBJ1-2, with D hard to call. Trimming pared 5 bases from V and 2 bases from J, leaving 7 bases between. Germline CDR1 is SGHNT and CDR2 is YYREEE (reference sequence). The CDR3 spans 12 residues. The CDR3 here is CASSSGNYGYTF. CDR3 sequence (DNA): TGTGCCAGCAGTTCCGGGAACTATGGCTACACCTTC.

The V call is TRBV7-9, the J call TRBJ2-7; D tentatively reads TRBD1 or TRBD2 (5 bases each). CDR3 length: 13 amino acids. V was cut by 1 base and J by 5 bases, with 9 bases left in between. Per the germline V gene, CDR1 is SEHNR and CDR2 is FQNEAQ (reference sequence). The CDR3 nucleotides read TGTGCCAGCAGCTTAGGGGGGTCCCACGAGCAGTACTTC. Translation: CASSLGGSHEQYF.

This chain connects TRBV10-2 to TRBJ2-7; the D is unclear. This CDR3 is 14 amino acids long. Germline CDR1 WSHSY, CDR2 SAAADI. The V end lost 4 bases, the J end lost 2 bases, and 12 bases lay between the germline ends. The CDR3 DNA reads TGCGCCAGCAGTGTCTTCAGGCAGACCTACGAGCAGTACTTC. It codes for CASSVFRQTYEQYF.

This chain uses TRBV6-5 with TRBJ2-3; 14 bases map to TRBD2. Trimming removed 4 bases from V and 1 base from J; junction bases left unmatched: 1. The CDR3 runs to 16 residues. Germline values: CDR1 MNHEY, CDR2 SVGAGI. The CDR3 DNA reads TGTGCCAGCAGTTCGACTAGCGGGGGGGGCACAGATACGCAGTATTTT. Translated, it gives CASSSTSGGGTDTQYF.

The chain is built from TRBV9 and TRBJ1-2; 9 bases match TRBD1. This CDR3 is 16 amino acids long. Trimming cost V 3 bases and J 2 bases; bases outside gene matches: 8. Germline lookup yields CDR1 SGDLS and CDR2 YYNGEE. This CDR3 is CASSDQQGAGNYGYTF. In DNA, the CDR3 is TGTGCCAGCAGCGATCAACAGGGGGCAGGAAACTATGGCTACACCTTC. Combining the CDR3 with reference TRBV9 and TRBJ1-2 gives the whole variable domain DSGVTQTPKHLITATGQRVTLRCSPRSGDLSVYWYQQSLDQGLQFLIQYYNGEERAKGNILERFSAQQFPDLHSELNLSSLELGDSALYFCASSDQQGAGNYGYTFGSGTRLTVV.

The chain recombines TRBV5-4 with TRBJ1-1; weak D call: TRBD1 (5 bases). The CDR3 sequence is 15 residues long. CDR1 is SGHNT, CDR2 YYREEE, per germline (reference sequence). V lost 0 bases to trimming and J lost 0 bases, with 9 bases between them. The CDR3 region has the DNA TGTGCCAGCAGCTTGGACGGGGCGATGAACACTGAAGCTTTCTTT. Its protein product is CASSLDGAMNTEAFF.

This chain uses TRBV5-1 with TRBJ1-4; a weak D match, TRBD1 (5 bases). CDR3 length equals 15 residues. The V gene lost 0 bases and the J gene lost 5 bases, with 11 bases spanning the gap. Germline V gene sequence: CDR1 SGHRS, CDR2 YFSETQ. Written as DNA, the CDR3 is TGCGCCAGCAGCTTGGCCGGGGCCCGCAATGAAAAACTGTTTTTT. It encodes CASSLAGARNEKLFF. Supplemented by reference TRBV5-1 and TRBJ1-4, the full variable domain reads KAGVTQTPRYLIKTRGQQVTLSCSPISGHRSVSWYQQTPGQGLQFLFEYFSETQRNKGNFPGRFSGRQFSNSRSEMNVSTLELGDSALYLCASSLAGARNEKLFFGSGTQLSVL.

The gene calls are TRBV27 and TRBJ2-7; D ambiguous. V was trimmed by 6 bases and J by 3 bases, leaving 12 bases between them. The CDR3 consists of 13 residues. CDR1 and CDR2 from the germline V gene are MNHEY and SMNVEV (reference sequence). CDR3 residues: CASSPDTLYEQYF. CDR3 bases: TGTGCCAGCAGCCCCGACACCCTCTACGAGCAGTACTTC.